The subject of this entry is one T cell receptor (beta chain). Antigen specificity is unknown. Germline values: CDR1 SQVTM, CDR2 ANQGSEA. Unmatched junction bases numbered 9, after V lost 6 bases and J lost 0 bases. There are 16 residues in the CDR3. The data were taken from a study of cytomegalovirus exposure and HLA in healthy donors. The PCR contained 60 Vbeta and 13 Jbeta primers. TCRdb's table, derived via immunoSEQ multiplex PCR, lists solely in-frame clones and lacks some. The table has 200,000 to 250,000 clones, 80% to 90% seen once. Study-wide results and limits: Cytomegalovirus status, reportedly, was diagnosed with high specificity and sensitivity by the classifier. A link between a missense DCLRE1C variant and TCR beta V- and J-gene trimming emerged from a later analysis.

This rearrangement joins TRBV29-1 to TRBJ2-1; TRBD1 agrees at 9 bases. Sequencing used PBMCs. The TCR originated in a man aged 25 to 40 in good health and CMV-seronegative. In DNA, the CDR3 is TGCAGCGTAAACAGGGGGCCCTATAGCTCCTACAATGAGCAGTTCTTC. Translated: CSVNRGPYSSYNEQFF.